This T cell receptor (beta chain) was sequenced for a study of response to subunit inactivated influenza vaccine. Points from the study as a whole: Few additional T cells are recruited per seasonal influenza vaccination, authors suggested.

This clonotype was seen more than once but under ten times. Its antigen is as yet unknown. Between the trimmed V and J ends, which lost 1 base and 11 bases, there was a span of 14 bases. This CDR3 is 13 amino acids long. TCRdb re-analysed the RT-PCR reads in MiXCR, keeping a single row per CDR3 protein. The sample lists 540,000 or so distinct CDR3 sequences, 10% to 15% occurring once. Sequences were derived from PBMCs from blood, sampled roughly 6 weeks after vaccination. The chain uses TRBV12-3 or TRBV12-4 and TRBJ1-1; D is possibly TRBD1 (5 bases). The TCR was taken from a middle-aged man who received an inactivated influenza vaccine. In DNA, the CDR3 is TGTGCCAGCAGTTTAGTCCGGGGGTCCCGTGCTTTCTTT. Residues: CASSLVRGSRAFF.